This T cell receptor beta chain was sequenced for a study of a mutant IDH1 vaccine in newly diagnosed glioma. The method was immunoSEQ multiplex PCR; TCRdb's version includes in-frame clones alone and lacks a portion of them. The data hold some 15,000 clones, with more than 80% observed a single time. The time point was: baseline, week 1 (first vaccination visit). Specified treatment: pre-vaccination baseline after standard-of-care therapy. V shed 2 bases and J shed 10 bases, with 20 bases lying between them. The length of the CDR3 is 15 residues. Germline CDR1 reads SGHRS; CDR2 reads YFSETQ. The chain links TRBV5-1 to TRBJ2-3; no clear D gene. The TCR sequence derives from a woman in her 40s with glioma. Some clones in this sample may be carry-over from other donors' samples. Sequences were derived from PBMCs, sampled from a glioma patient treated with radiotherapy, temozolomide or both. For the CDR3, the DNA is TGCGCCAGCAGCTTTGATTGGGTGACCGTTGACTCGCAGTATTTT. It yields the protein CASSFDWVTVDSQYF.